These 27 T cell receptor beta chains were sequenced from one sample in a study of blood T cells in healthy people across ages. With a J-beta primer mix and a sample-barcoded 5' primer, a second PCR ran about 6 to 11 cycles. TCRdb called the 5' RACE reads again in MiXCR, with one record for every CDR3 protein. The sample yields about 730,000 distinct CDR3 sequences, around 46% seen once. The sample consisted of blood. These receptors were obtained from a woman aged 55-69 years in good health.

The chain joins TRBV6-1 to TRBJ1-5; D call uncertain. Germline assignment: CDR1 MNHNS and CDR2 SASEGT. The CDR3 totals 16 residues. V gave up 7 bases and J gave up 0 bases, with 16 bases separating them. CDR3 bases: TGTGCCAGCACACCGGGCTCGAGTTATAGCAATCAGCCCCAGCATTTT. It codes for CASTPGSSYSNQPQHF.

V and J are TRBV20-1 and TRBJ2-1; 9 positions agree with TRBD2. CDR3 length: 17 residues. In germline, CDR1 is DFQATT, CDR2 SNEGSKA (reference sequence). V was pared by 5 bases and J by 3 bases, with 14 bases of the junction left unmatched. The CDR3 DNA is TGCAGTGCTTTTAGGGCTGCGGGGGGGTTGGTCTACAATGAGCAGTTCTTC. This sequence encodes CSAFRAAGGLVYNEQFF.

This chain joins TRBV14 and TRBJ1-4; D is perhaps TRBD1 (5 bases). The V end lost 4 bases, the J end lost 4 bases, and 7 bases lay between the germline ends. CDR1 SGHDN and CDR2 FVKESK come from the germline V gene. The CDR3 extends over 13 amino acids. Written as DNA, the CDR3 is TGTGCCAGCAGCCGGGGGAGTAATGAAAAACTGTTTTTT. Amino acids: CASSRGSNEKLFF.

CDR3 amino acids: CASSGLAKPGRSTDTQYF. As DNA, the CDR3 is TGTGCCAGCAGTGGACTAGCGAAACCCGGGCGGAGCACAGATACGCAGTATTTT. This chain connects TRBV5-6 to TRBJ2-3, with 9 positions matching TRBD2. CDR1 is SGHDT, CDR2 YYEEEE, per germline. The CDR3 sequence is 18 residues long. V gave up 5 bases and J gave up 0 bases; unmatched junction bases: 13.

The V gene is TRBV20-1, the J gene TRBJ2-5, with 8 nucleotides matching TRBD2. Looked up from germline, CDR1 is DFQATT and CDR2 is SNEGSKA (reference sequence). CDR3 length: 17 residues. Losses at the gene ends were 0 bases for V and 11 bases for J; bases not matched to a gene: 20. Here the CDR3 reads CSAREASGFFSYNEQYF. The CDR3 DNA reads as TGCAGTGCTAGAGAGGCTAGCGGGTTCTTCTCCTACAATGAGCAGTACTTC.

This clonotype has a handful of counts. This sequence joins TRBV4-1 and TRBJ2-5; 8 bases match TRBD2. The CDR3 has 15 amino acids. The V and J ends lost 6 bases and 11 bases, in that order; junction bases with no gene match: 17. Per germline, CDR1 MGHRA and CDR2 YSYEKL. The CDR3 sequence is CASSLSGGPKGEQYF. The CDR3 nucleotides are TGCGCCAGCAGTCTCTCGGGAGGGCCAAAAGGGGAGCAGTACTTC.

The rearrangement links TRBV29-1 to TRBJ2-5; D might be TRBD2 (5 bases). The germline CDR1 and CDR2 sequences are SQVTM and ANQGSEA. The CDR3 sequence is 12 residues long. The germline V and J ends were trimmed by 6 bases and 6 bases, with 14 bases remaining between them. The CDR3 coding sequence is TGCAGCGTGGACGAATCCGGGAAGACCCAGTACTTC. This translates into CSVDESGKTQYF.

This clonotype was recorded at least ten times. J is TRBJ2-3 and V is TRBV12-3 or TRBV12-4, with D possibly matching TRBD2 (6 bases). Trimming took off 3 bases at V and 2 bases at J, with 12 bases between the two ends. The CDR3 runs 15 residues. The CDR3 nucleotides are TGTGCCAGCAGTTTGGGCGGGATAGCCACAGATACGCAGTATTTT. This translates into CASSLGGIATDTQYF.

This clonotype was seen only a few times. This chain connects TRBV20-1 to TRBJ2-5; 7 bases line up with TRBD1. Germline-derived CDR1 and CDR2 are DFQATT and SNEGSKA (reference sequence). This CDR3 is 15 amino acids long. Trimming removed 5 bases from V and 1 base from J; junction bases left unmatched: 10. In DNA, the CDR3 is TGCAGTGCTTCCCGGACAGGTCCCTTCCAAGAGACCCAGTACTTC. Protein product: CSASRTGPFQETQYF.

This clonotype turned up a few times. This rearrangement joins TRBV5-1 to TRBJ1-2; the match to TRBD1 covers 9 bases. This CDR3 spans 18 amino acids. CDR1 and CDR2 (germline): SGHRS, YFSETQ. V was clipped by 4 bases and J by 3 bases; unmatched bases: 16. As DNA, the CDR3 is TGCGCCAGCAGCCCGGGGACCGGGACAGGGCTCTACTACTATGGCTACACCTTC. Protein: CASSPGTGTGLYYYGYTF.

The chain has TRBV20-1 and TRBJ2-5; D uncertain. TRBJ2-7 matches the DNA end more closely, so the J call is doubtful. The germline V gene has CDR1 DFQATT and CDR2 SNEGSKA (reference sequence). CDR3 length: 12 amino acids. This CDR3 reads CSASSAGHEQYF. The DNA for the CDR3 is TGCAGTGCTAGTTCAGCTGGTCACGAGCAGTACTTC.

In this sample, this clonotype turned up a few times. The gene calls are TRBV7-9 and TRBJ1-2; tentatively, D is TRBD1 (5 bases). Germline V lookup: CDR1 SEHNR, CDR2 FQNEAQ (reference sequence). This CDR3 has 16 residues. With 5 bases removed from V and 5 bases from J, the gap between germline ends came to 21 bases. The CDR3 DNA is TGTGCCAGCAGCCAGCAGGCGGGGGTCGGTTCTTATGGCTACACCTTC. This gives the protein CASSQQAGVGSYGYTF.

This clonotype was detected only a few times. The CDR3 nucleotides read TGTGCCAGCAGCTCACCGACAGGGTGGAGAGAGACCCAGTACTTC. Translating it yields CASSSPTGWRETQYF. The V and J genes are TRBV7-2 and TRBJ2-5, with 7 bases that match TRBD1. Germline CDR1 is SGHTA and CDR2 is FQGNSA. The length of the CDR3 is 15 residues. V lost 4 bases, J lost 4 bases, and 9 bases stayed unmatched.

V gene TRBV6-2 or TRBV6-3 combines with J gene TRBJ1-1; D not resolved. This CDR3 is built from 13 residues. V dropped 2 bases and J dropped 2 bases, with 6 bases sitting between them. CDR1 MNHEY and CDR2 SVGEGT come from the germline V gene. CDR3: CASSYTTNTEAFF. The CDR3 DNA is TGTGCCAGCAGTTACACGACCAACACTGAAGCTTTCTTT.

V gene TRBV29-1 combines with J gene TRBJ1-5, with D possibly being TRBD1 (6 bases). V was shortened by 7 bases and J by 2 bases, with 24 bases between the two germline ends. The germline CDR1 and CDR2 sequences are SQVTM and ANQGSEA. CDR3 size: 17 residues. The CDR3 loop is CSGPGGRVCRGNQPQHF. In DNA form, the CDR3 reads TGCAGCGGGCCCGGGGGCAGGGTATGTAGGGGCAATCAGCCCCAGCATTTT.

This chain uses TRBV7-2 with TRBJ2-1; 12 nucleotides line up with TRBD2. The CDR3 has 15 residues. V dropped 6 bases and J dropped 7; count of bases not matched to a gene: 7. Looked up from germline, CDR1 is SGHTA and CDR2 is FQGNSA. As DNA, the CDR3 is TGTGCCAGCAGGCTAGCGGGAGGGGTAGGGAATGAGCAGTTCTTC. It yields the protein CASRLAGGVGNEQFF.

This clonotype has only a few counts. The gene calls are TRBV20-1 and TRBJ1-2; 8 nucleotides match TRBD1. The junction had 5 bases not matched to a gene; V was cut back by 5 bases and J by 3 bases. The V gene's germline CDR1 is DFQATT and CDR2 SNEGSKA (reference sequence). The CDR3 length is 13 residues. CDR3 loop: CSAHHRGYYGYTF. DNA for the CDR3: TGCAGTGCTCACCACAGGGGGTACTATGGCTACACCTTC.

This rearrangement joins TRBV5-6 to TRBJ2-3; D is possibly TRBD2 (6 bases). The CDR3 spans 17 residues. The V gene lost 1 base and the J gene lost 5 bases, with 20 bases spanning the gap. The germline V gene encodes CDR1 SGHDT and CDR2 YYEEEE. The CDR3 nucleotides are TGTGCCAGCAGCTTGTTAACGATAGCGGAAGCAGGAGATACGCAGTATTTT. Protein: CASSLLTIAEAGDTQYF. The complete variable domain, with remaining parts taken from reference TRBV5-6 and TRBJ2-3, reads DAGVTQSPTHLIKTRGQQVTLRCSPKSGHDTVSWYQQALGQGPQFIFQYYEEEERQRGNFPDRFSGHQFPNYSSELNVNALLLGDSALYLCASSLLTIAEAGDTQYFGPGTRLTVL.

V is TRBV18 and J is TRBJ1-1, with D uncertain. The CDR3 length is 14 residues. Germline assignment: CDR1 KGHSH and CDR2 LQKENI. The ends were cut back, 3 bases at V and 1 base at J, with 9 bases in the middle. CDR3 in amino acids: CASSPPTGNTEAFF. The CDR3 DNA sequence: TGTGCCAGCTCACCCCCGACCGGGAACACTGAAGCTTTCTTT.

The rearrangement links TRBV7-9 to TRBJ2-1, with TRBD1 matching 7 bases. The V gene end was trimmed by 2 bases and the J gene end by 6 bases; junction bases not matched to a gene: 4. Germline CDR1 and CDR2: SEHNR and FQNEAQ (reference sequence). This CDR3 region has 14 residues. The CDR3 sequence is CASSLLWTGNEQFF. As DNA, the CDR3 is TGTGCCAGCAGCTTATTATGGACAGGCAATGAGCAGTTCTTC.

This clonotype was counted only a few times. This chain uses TRBV6-5 with TRBJ1-2; D is ambiguous. From germline, CDR1 is MNHEY and CDR2 SVGAGI. This CDR3 is built from 13 residues. V lost 6 bases to trimming and J lost 4 bases, with 12 bases between them. In nucleotides, the CDR3 is TGTGCCAGCAGCCCCACAGAGAGCTATGGCTACACCTTC. Translated, it gives CASSPTESYGYTF.

The chain combines TRBV5-1 with TRBJ2-1; 13 positions match TRBD2. Unmatched junction bases numbered 5, after V lost 2 bases and J lost 6 bases. The CDR3 consists of 16 residues. Germline V gene sequence: CDR1 SGHRS, CDR2 YFSETQ. This CDR3 reads CASSLRLAGGLNEQFF. DNA for the CDR3: TGCGCCAGCAGCTTAAGACTAGCGGGAGGCCTCAATGAGCAGTTCTTC.

This chain uses TRBV9 with TRBJ1-2; D gene uncertain. Germline-derived CDR1 and CDR2 are SGDLS and YYNGEE. V gave up 0 bases and J gave up 5 bases, with 11 bases separating them. The CDR3 sequence is 14 residues long. The DNA of the CDR3 is TGTGCCAGCAGCGTAGTCAGGACTGGTTATGGCTACACCTTC. It specifies CASSVVRTGYGYTF.

The rearrangement links TRBV4-3 to TRBJ2-6; D remains ambiguous. The CDR3 totals 17 residues. Trimming left V 4 bases short and J 0 bases short, with 13 bases between. The germline gives CDR1 LGHNA, CDR2 YSLEER. The CDR3 DNA reads TGCGCCAGCAGCCCCACGCCGGTCAGCTCTGGGGCCAACGTCCTGACTTTC. Amino acid sequence: CASSPTPVSSGANVLTF.

This clonotype has more than one count but fewer than ten. The chain recombines TRBV7-3 with TRBJ2-7; 7 bases match TRBD2. CDR3 size: 13 residues. Trimming removed 4 bases from V and 7 bases from J; junction bases left unmatched: 7. Germline V CDR1 and CDR2: SGHTA, FQGTGA. The CDR3, as DNA: TGTGCCAGCAGCTCCTGGGGGGGTGAAGAGCAGTACTTC. The encoded protein is CASSSWGGEEQYF.

This clonotype was picked up a small number of times. The genes are TRBV12-3 or TRBV12-4 and TRBJ1-1; D call uncertain. The CDR3 spans 14 residues. V lost 2 bases to trimming and J lost 0 bases, with 7 bases between them. In DNA form, the CDR3 reads TGTGCCAGCAGTTTAATGCCTATGAACACTGAAGCTTTCTTT. As protein: CASSLMPMNTEAFF.

The chain couples TRBV30 to TRBJ2-5, with 9 bases that match TRBD1. V dropped 7 bases and J dropped 2; count of bases not matched to a gene: 11. CDR3 length: 15 residues. Germline V gene sequence: CDR1 GTSNPN, CDR2 SVGIG (reference sequence). CDR3 in amino acids: CAFGQGPYKQETQYF. The CDR3 coding sequence is TGTGCCTTCGGACAGGGGCCGTATAAACAAGAGACCCAGTACTTC.